This TCR beta chain was profiled in a study of blood T cell repertoires in COVID-19. CDR1 and CDR2 from the germline V gene are MDHEN and SYDVKM. The CDR3 extends over 14 amino acids. The J segment lost 8 bases and the V segment lost 5 bases, leaving 6 bases of the junction unmatched. Sequencing used immunoSEQ multiplex PCR; TCRdb keeps in-frame clones, though not all of them. Of 400,000 to 550,000 clones listed, 80% to 90% are singletons. The J gene is TRBJ2-2, the V gene TRBV28, with TRBD1 matching 9 bases. This receptor was taken from a woman aged 25 to 39 with acute or convalescent COVID-19. The source material was peripheral blood. DNA for the CDR3: TGTGCCAGCAGTCTACAGGGGGCAAGGGGGGAGCTGTTTTTT. Amino acid sequence: CASSLQGARGELFF.